The sequence of this TCR beta chain was determined in a study of tumor-infiltrating lymphocytes in localized non-small cell lung cancer. Trimming removed 1 base from V and 9 bases from J, with 19 bases in between. This CDR3 is built from 16 residues. Germline CDR1 and CDR2: LNHNV and YYDKDF (reference sequence). Here immunoSEQ multiplex PCR was the method, and the copy in TCRdb shows in-frame clones only, minus some. The profile covers tens of thousands of clones, with about two thirds appearing a single time and 14% to 15% taken by the ten largest. The V and J genes are TRBV15 and TRBJ2-1, with D possibly being TRBD2 (5 bases). Sequencing was carried out using lung tumor tissue. The clonotype comes from a human donor with non-small cell lung cancer. This chain's CDR3 is CATSRVGETPAGEQFF. The DNA of the CDR3 is TGTGCCACCAGCAGAGTCGGGGAAACCCCTGCTGGTGAGCAGTTCTTC.